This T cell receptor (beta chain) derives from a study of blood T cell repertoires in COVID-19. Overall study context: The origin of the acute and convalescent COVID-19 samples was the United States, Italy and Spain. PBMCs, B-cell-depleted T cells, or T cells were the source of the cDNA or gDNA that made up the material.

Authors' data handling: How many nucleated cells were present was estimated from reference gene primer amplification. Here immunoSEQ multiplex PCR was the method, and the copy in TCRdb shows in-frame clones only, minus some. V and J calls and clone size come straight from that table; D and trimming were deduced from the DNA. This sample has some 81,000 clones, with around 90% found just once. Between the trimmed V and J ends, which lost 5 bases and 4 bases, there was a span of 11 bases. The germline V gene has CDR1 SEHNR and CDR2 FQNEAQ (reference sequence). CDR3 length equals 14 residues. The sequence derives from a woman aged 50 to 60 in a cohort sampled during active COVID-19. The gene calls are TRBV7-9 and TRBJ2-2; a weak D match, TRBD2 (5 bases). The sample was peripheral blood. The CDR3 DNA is TGTGCCAGCAGCCCGATTGCGGGCACCGGGGAGCTGTTTTTT. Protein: CASSPIAGTGELFF.